Presented here are 19 T cell receptor beta chains from one specimen sequenced in a study of blood T cell repertoires in COVID-19. Clones were sequenced by immunoSEQ multiplex PCR, and TCRdb holds only the in-frame ones, with some missing. The sample includes around 140,000 clones, roughly 84% seen only once; the top ten take under 5%. Specimen: peripheral blood. The receptors derive from a woman aged 55-70 years with acute or convalescent COVID-19.

The chain carries TRBV19 and TRBJ2-5; 7 bases agree with TRBD1. The V gene's germline CDR1 is LNHDA and CDR2 SQIVND (reference sequence). V lost 2 bases to trimming and J lost 4 bases; unmatched junction nucleotides: 7. The CDR3 spans 15 residues. The CDR3 protein is CASSIRDSGSETQYF. CDR3 DNA sequence: TGTGCCAGTAGTATACGGGACAGTGGATCAGAGACCCAGTACTTC.

The chain links TRBV28 to TRBJ1-6; D is unclear. With 2 bases removed from V and 9 bases from J, the gap between germline ends came to 8 bases. This CDR3 contains 13 residues. Germline CDR1 and CDR2: MDHEN and SYDVKM. The CDR3 region has the DNA TGTGCCAGCAGTTTACCGAGGTTTTCACCCCTCCACTTT. Translation gives CASSLPRFSPLHF.

The rearrangement joins TRBV7-9 to TRBJ2-3; 10 bases fit TRBD1. Germline V gives CDR1 SEHNR, CDR2 FQNEAQ (reference sequence). The CDR3 has 15 residues. J lost 4 bases, V lost 5 bases, and 6 bases had no gene match. The CDR3 region has the DNA TGTGCCAGCAGCCGCGACAGGGGGCCGCCAGATACGCAGTATTTT. Protein: CASSRDRGPPDTQYF. Using reference TRBV7-9 and TRBJ2-3 for the parts outside the CDR3, the full variable domain is DTGVSQNPRHKITKRGQNVTFRCDPISEHNRLYWYRQTLGQGPEFLTYFQNEAQLEKSRLLSDRFSAERPKGSFSTLEIQRTEQGDSAMYLCASSRDRGPPDTQYFGPGTRLTVL.

CDR3 sequence reads: CASSLADTIHTDTQYF. As DNA, the CDR3 is TGTGCCAGCAGTTTGGCCGACACCATCCACACAGATACGCAGTATTTT. V usage is TRBV28 and J usage is TRBJ2-3; D unclear. Germline V lookup: CDR1 MDHEN, CDR2 SYDVKM. Trimming removed 3 bases from V and 2 bases from J, with 15 bases in between. The CDR3 has 16 amino acids.

This chain joins TRBV7-9 and TRBJ1-1; 9 bases map to TRBD1. CDR1 SEHNR and CDR2 FQNEAQ come from the germline V gene (reference sequence). Unmatched junction bases numbered 7, after V lost 4 bases and J lost 1 base. The CDR3 totals 16 residues. In DNA, the CDR3 is TGTGCCAGCAGCTCAACAGGGGGCATAAAGAACACTGAAGCTTTCTTT. Its protein product is CASSSTGGIKNTEAFF.

The V gene is TRBV5-4, the J gene TRBJ2-4, with D perhaps matching TRBD1 (6 bases). CDR1 is SGHNT and CDR2 is YYREEE in the germline V gene (reference sequence). The CDR3 consists of 13 residues. The V and J ends lost 4 bases and 7 bases respectively, with 12 bases between them. CDR3 loop: CASSIRDNNIQYF. DNA of the CDR3: TGTGCCAGCAGCATCCGGGACAACAACATTCAGTACTTC.

The chain recombines TRBV27 with TRBJ1-2, with TRBD1 identical over 9 bases. Germline V gene data show CDR1 as MNHEY and CDR2 as SMNVEV (reference sequence). V was clipped by 5 bases and J by 8 bases; unmatched bases: 18. The CDR3 runs to 17 residues. CDR3 sequence reads: CASSADFSQGAYGGYTF. CDR3 bases: TGTGCCAGCAGTGCTGACTTTTCACAGGGGGCATACGGGGGCTACACCTTC.

V gene TRBV11-2 combines with J gene TRBJ2-7; possible D gene TRBD2, 5 bases. Germline CDR1 is SGHAT and CDR2 is FQNNGV. CDR3 length equals 16 residues. V shed 0 bases and J shed 6 bases, with 18 bases lying between them. The CDR3 reads CASSLDHLRGSGEQYF. In DNA, the CDR3 is TGTGCCAGCAGCTTAGATCATCTGAGAGGGAGCGGCGAGCAGTACTTC.

This chain joins TRBV7-3 and TRBJ2-1, with 9 positions matching TRBD2. Per germline, CDR1 SGHTA and CDR2 FQGTGA. The CDR3 spans 17 residues. V lost 2 bases to trimming and J lost 7 bases; unmatched junction nucleotides: 12. This CDR3 is CASSLARLAGPSNEQFF. CDR3 bases: TGTGCCAGCAGCTTAGCTAGGCTAGCGGGGCCTAGTAATGAGCAGTTCTTC.

The rearrangement joins TRBV7-9 to TRBJ2-2, with TRBD2 identical over 10 bases. The germline V gene has CDR1 SEHNR and CDR2 FQNEAQ (reference sequence). V was clipped by 2 bases and J by 6 bases; unmatched bases: 3. This CDR3 has 15 amino acids. As DNA, the CDR3 is TGTGCCAGCAGCTTACTAGCGGGAGAGTCCGGGGAGCTGTTTTTT. Encoded protein: CASSLLAGESGELFF.

The chain recombines TRBV6-5 with TRBJ1-2; 9 bases align to TRBD1. J was trimmed by 7 bases and V by 4 bases; bases with no gene match: 7. This CDR3 contains 14 residues. Germline V gives CDR1 MNHEY, CDR2 SVGAGI. The CDR3 coding sequence is TGTGCCAGCAGTTGGGGACAGGGTCTCTCTGGCTACACCTTC. Residues: CASSWGQGLSGYTF.

The chain uses TRBV28 and TRBJ2-7, with 7 bases lining up with TRBD1. V was clipped by 5 bases and J by 5 bases; unmatched bases: 12. Per the germline V gene, CDR1 is MDHEN and CDR2 is SYDVKM. CDR3 length equals 15 residues. DNA for the CDR3: TGTGCCAGCAGTGCATACCGGGACAGAATCAACGAGCAGTACTTC. Protein product: CASSAYRDRINEQYF.

The chain employs TRBV9 and TRBJ1-5, with TRBD1 identical over 9 bases. V was pared by 2 bases and J by 5 bases, with 5 bases of the junction left unmatched. Germline loops: CDR1 SGDLS, CDR2 YYNGEE. The CDR3 is 15 residues long. The CDR3 region has the DNA TGTGCCAGCAGCGTTACAGGGGGCGGGGATCAGCCCCAGCATTTT. This translates into CASSVTGGGDQPQHF.

This clone has only a few counts. V gene TRBV4-2 combines with J gene TRBJ2-3; TRBD1 aligns across 10 bases. V dropped 1 base and J dropped 1; count of bases not matched to a gene: 2. CDR1 and CDR2 (germline): LGHNA, YNFKEQ. This CDR3 is built from 16 residues. CDR3 bases: TGTGCCAGCAGCCAAGCCGGGACAGGGGGCACAGATACGCAGTATTTT. Translated, it gives CASSQAGTGGTDTQYF.

The V call is TRBV28, the J call TRBJ1-1; 7 bases agree with TRBD1. The junction had 11 bases not matched to a gene; V was cut back by 5 bases and J by 11 bases. The germline CDR1 and CDR2 sequences are MDHEN and SYDVKM. This CDR3 spans 13 amino acids. In nucleotides, the CDR3 is TGTGCCAGCAGTAACGGGACAGCCTCATCGGCTTTCTTT. This gives the protein CASSNGTASSAFF.

This rearrangement joins TRBV7-2 to TRBJ1-1; TRBD1 might be the D (5 bases). V was trimmed by 5 bases and J by 7 bases, leaving 11 bases between them. The CDR3 contains 12 residues. The V gene's germline CDR1 is SGHTA and CDR2 FQGNSA. The CDR3 spells CASSRRGDEAFF. The CDR3 DNA follows: TGTGCCAGCAGCCGACGGGGGGATGAAGCTTTCTTT.

This clone was detected once. The chain combines TRBV4-1 with TRBJ1-5, with TRBD1 identical over 10 bases. The CDR3 consists of 14 residues. Losses at the gene ends were 5 bases for V and 7 bases for J; bases not matched to a gene: 5. Germline V gene sequence: CDR1 MGHRA, CDR2 YSYEKL. The CDR3 DNA follows: TGCGCCAGCAGCTGGGACAGGGGAGGCCAGCCCCAGCATTTT. It translates to CASSWDRGGQPQHF.

J is TRBJ1-6 and V is TRBV3-1 (or the pseudogene TRBV3-2); D remains ambiguous. CDR3 length: 15 residues. The V gene's germline CDR1 is LGHDT and CDR2 YNNKEL (reference sequence). Trimming left V 1 base short and J 7 bases short, with 11 bases between. The CDR3 DNA follows: TGTGCCAGCAGCCAAGTTCACAACCCGAATTCACCCCTCCACTTT. Protein: CASSQVHNPNSPLHF.

CDR3 sequence reads: CASSIEQGAEVRNEKLFF. The CDR3 nucleotides read TGTGCCAGTAGTATAGAACAGGGGGCCGAAGTAAGAAATGAAAAACTGTTTTTT. The chain joins TRBV19 to TRBJ1-4; 9 bases map to TRBD1. V lost 0 bases and J lost 5; bases outside the gene matches: 10. From germline, CDR1 is LNHDA and CDR2 SQIVND (reference sequence). The CDR3 runs to 18 residues.